This is a list of T cell receptor beta chains from one sample in a study of post-analysis software for immune sequencing data. MiXCR, run by TCRdb on the PCR reads, gives a single entry per CDR3 protein. This table has more than 350,000 distinct CDR3 sequences, approximately 42% appearing once. Specimen: blood. These receptors originate from a girl aged 2-10 years with multiple sclerosis. Both conserved end residues are part of each CDR3. Fields, in order: clone size, V gene, CDR3 length, D gene, J gene, CDR3 protein, CDR3 DNA. A D gene is named only where the DNA matches it firmly. Where a row states a size, it is once, few, many or the class of an expanded clone; other rows omit it.

.	TRBV4-2	16	TRBD1	TRBJ2-1	CASSLHRGSSYNEQFF	TGTGCCAGCAGCCTACACAGGGGCAGCTCCTACAATGAGCAGTTCTTC
.	TRBV6-5	15	TRBD2	TRBJ2-5	CAGSYSGRAQETQYF	TGTGCCGGCAGTTACTCCGGGAGGGCTCAAGAGACCCAGTACTTC
.	TRBV6-2/TRBV6-3	14	TRBD2	TRBJ2-3	CATAGGPPTDTQYF	TGTGCCACGGCGGGAGGGCCACCGACAGATACGCAGTATTTT
.	TRBV29-1	13	TRBD2	TRBJ2-1	CSVPSGRALEQFF	TGCAGCGTACCTAGCGGGAGGGCTCTCGAGCAGTTCTTC
.	TRBV10-1	14	TRBD1	TRBJ2-7	CASSARDRVYEQYF	TGCGCCAGCAGTGCCAGGGACAGGGTATACGAGCAGTACTTC
.	TRBV5-1	15	TRBD1	TRBJ1-1	CASSLRPTGVVEAFF	TGCGCCAGCAGCTTGCGTCCGACAGGGGTGGTTGAAGCTTTCTTT
.	TRBV7-6	14	.	TRBJ2-7	CASSLDSYGYEQYF	TGTGCCAGCAGCTTAGACTCATATGGGTACGAGCAGTACTTC
.	TRBV6-1	16	TRBD2	TRBJ2-7	CAGGASGGRSSYEQYF	TGTGCCGGCGGGGCTAGCGGGGGCCGGAGCTCCTACGAGCAGTACTTC
.	TRBV29-1	14	.	TRBJ2-3	CSGMATGTIDTQYF	TGCAGCGGAATGGCCACCGGGACCATCGATACGCAGTATTTT
.	TRBV14	16	TRBD2	TRBJ2-7	CASSHLAGRESNEQYF	TGTGCCAGCAGCCACCTTGCCGGGCGGGAGTCCAACGAGCAGTACTTC
.	TRBV28	12	.	TRBJ1-1	CASWSGNTEAFF	TGTGCCAGCTGGAGCGGGAACACTGAAGCTTTCTTT
few	TRBV20-1	12	.	TRBJ1-2	CSARTARSGYTF	TGCAGTGCTCGGACAGCCCGGAGTGGCTACACCTTC
.	TRBV27	16	.	TRBJ2-1	CASSPFGRGGKNEQFF	TGTGCCAGCAGTCCCTTTGGCAGGGGGGGGAAGAATGAGCAGTTCTTC
.	TRBV7-3	17	TRBD1	TRBJ1-2	CASSQTGGAPPVYGYTF	TGTGCCAGCAGCCAGACAGGGGGCGCCCCCCCAGTCTATGGCTACACCTTC
few	TRBV24-1	16	TRBD1	TRBJ2-1	CATSESGTGASGEQFF	TGTGCCACCAGTGAGTCCGGGACAGGAGCCTCCGGGGAGCAGTTCTTC
.	TRBV5-5	14	TRBD2	TRBJ2-6	CASSLWEGTNVLTF	TGTGCCAGCAGCTTGTGGGAGGGGACCAACGTCCTGACTTTC
.	TRBV7-2	11	.	TRBJ1-1	CASNYQGEAFF	TGTGCCAGCAACTACCAGGGGGAAGCTTTCTTT
few	TRBV20-1	13	TRBD1	TRBJ2-5	CSARDRGRETQYF	TGCAGTGCTAGGGACAGGGGGAGGGAGACCCAGTACTTC
.	TRBV7-2	15	.	TRBJ1-2	CASSFSDRSLMGYTF	TGTGCCAGCAGCTTCAGTGACAGATCTCTCATGGGCTACACCTTC
.	TRBV7-3	17	.	TRBJ1-5	CASSFIAQGFSNQPQHF	TGTGCCAGCAGCTTCATAGCTCAGGGGTTTAGCAATCAGCCCCAGCATTTT
few	TRBV3-1	14	.	TRBJ2-1	CASSGEPYYNGQFF	TGTGCCAGCAGCGGAGAGCCTTACTACAATGGGCAGTTCTTC
.	TRBV3-1	16	.	TRBJ2-7	CASSQGRLKGRSEQYF	TGTGCCAGCAGCCAAGGAAGGTTGAAAGGGCGGTCCGAGCAGTACTTC
few	TRBV29-1	11	.	TRBJ1-2	CSVVGRGGYTF	TGCAGCGTCGTGGGGAGGGGAGGCTACACCTTC
.	TRBV7-2	15	.	TRBJ1-4	CASSLSSATNEKLFF	TGTGCCAGCAGCTTGAGCTCCGCAACTAATGAAAAACTGTTTTTT
few	TRBV5-1	14	.	TRBJ2-7	CASSLVSGAYEQYF	TGCGCCAGCAGCTTGGTGTCGGGGGCCTACGAGCAGTACTTC
once	TRBV14	11	.	TRBJ1-6	CASRPARFPHF	TGTGCCAGCAGGCCTGCAAGGTTTCCCCACTTT
.	TRBV11-2	16	TRBD2	TRBJ2-1	CASSLVSAGVGNEQFF	TGTGCCAGCAGCTTAGTATCGGCGGGAGTGGGCAATGAGCAGTTCTTC
few	TRBV15	17	.	TRBJ2-5	CATSRGGGQASQETQYF	TGTGCCACCAGCAGAGGAGGTGGGCAGGCTAGCCAAGAGACCCAGTACTTC
.	TRBV7-3	14	TRBD1	TRBJ2-1	CASSAGRGRSEQFF	TGTGCCAGCAGCGCCGGCAGGGGGCGAAGTGAGCAGTTCTTC
few	TRBV20-1	14	.	TRBJ2-4	CSARRVRGKNIQYF	TGCAGTGCTAGACGGGTCCGGGGCAAAAACATTCAGTACTTC
.	TRBV5-1	15	.	TRBJ2-1	CASSWYTGSYNEQFF	TGCGCCAGCAGCTGGTACACAGGGAGCTACAATGAGCAGTTCTTC
many	TRBV10-3	15	.	TRBJ2-6	CAISGWGSGANVLTF	TGTGCCATCAGTGGGTGGGGCTCTGGGGCCAACGTCCTGACTTTC
.	TRBV11-2	16	TRBD1	TRBJ1-5	CASSRGQAYSNQPQHF	TGTGCCAGCAGCAGGGGACAGGCTTATAGCAATCAGCCCCAGCATTTT
.	TRBV12-3/TRBV12-4	19	TRBD2	TRBJ2-2	CASSHPSTSGMGLTGELFF	TGTGCCAGCAGCCACCCCTCGACTAGCGGGATGGGGCTCACCGGGGAGCTGTTTTTT
few	TRBV20-1	19	TRBD1	TRBJ2-6	CSARDPTGDLYAGANVLTF	TGCAGTGCTAGAGATCCGACAGGGGATCTTTACGCTGGGGCCAACGTCCTGACTTTC
few	TRBV28	14	.	TRBJ2-3	CASSLLASTDTQYF	TGTGCCAGCAGTTTATTGGCTAGCACAGATACGCAGTATTTT
few	TRBV27	12	.	TRBJ1-2	CATRGGNYGYTF	TGTGCCACTCGGGGCGGGAACTATGGCTACACCTTC
few	TRBV7-9	14	.	TRBJ2-7	CASSSTASSYEQYF	TGTGCCAGCAGCTCGACGGCCAGCTCCTACGAGCAGTACTTC
few	TRBV29-1	13	.	TRBJ2-7	CSVDVGGQREQYF	TGCAGCGTTGACGTTGGGGGGCAGCGCGAGCAGTACTTC
.	TRBV7-9	13	.	TRBJ2-1	CASSLATEDEQFF	TGTGCCAGCAGCTTAGCGACTGAAGACGAGCAGTTCTTC
few	TRBV4-1	18	.	TRBJ1-5	CASSQEGAALDSNQPQHF	TGCGCCAGCAGCCAAGAAGGGGCAGCCCTGGATAGCAATCAGCCCCAGCATTTT
.	TRBV12-3/TRBV12-4	14	.	TRBJ1-1	CASSFQVMNTEAFF	TGTGCCAGCAGTTTTCAGGTGATGAACACTGAAGCTTTCTTT
few	TRBV9	17	.	TRBJ2-7	CASSVAEAVSSYNEQYF	TGTGCCAGCAGCGTAGCTGAGGCCGTAAGCTCCTACAATGAGCAGTACTTC
.	TRBV29-1	14	TRBD1	TRBJ1-4	CSVDPTGTNEKLFF	TGCAGCGTTGACCCGACAGGGACTAATGAAAAACTGTTTTTT
few	TRBV5-6	15	TRBD1	TRBJ2-1	CASSETGVDYNEQFF	TGTGCCAGCAGTGAAACAGGGGTGGACTACAATGAGCAGTTCTTC
few	TRBV3-1	15	.	TRBJ2-1	CASTPRGGSYNEQFF	TGTGCCAGCACCCCCAGGGGCGGCTCCTACAATGAGCAGTTCTTC
many	TRBV20-1	13	.	TRBJ2-5	CSASVEGKKTQYF	TGCAGTGCTAGTGTGGAGGGGAAAAAGACCCAGTACTTC
medium-sized	TRBV7-8	16	.	TRBJ2-3	CASSLGTGIGTDTQYF	TGTGCCAGCAGCTTGGGGACTGGGATCGGCACAGATACGCAGTATTTT
.	TRBV10-3	13	TRBD1	TRBJ1-1	CAISPGQGAGAFF	TGTGCCATCAGCCCGGGACAGGGGGCTGGGGCTTTCTTT
.	TRBV6-5	15	TRBD1	TRBJ2-1	CASSLWTGAYNEQFF	TGTGCCAGCAGTTTGTGGACAGGGGCCTACAATGAGCAGTTCTTC
few	TRBV29-1	13	.	TRBJ2-3	CSVERGSPDTQYF	TGCAGCGTTGAAAGGGGATCCCCAGATACGCAGTATTTT
.	TRBV28	15	.	TRBJ1-5	CASRTQGWGNQPQHF	TGTGCCAGCAGGACACAGGGTTGGGGCAATCAGCCCCAGCATTTT
.	TRBV20-1	13	TRBD2	TRBJ2-7	CSASSGGLDEQYF	TGCAGTGCTAGTAGCGGGGGATTGGACGAGCAGTACTTC
once	TRBV7-6	15	.	TRBJ2-7	CASSLEATSSYEQYF	TGTGCCAGCAGCTTGGAGGCGACGAGCTCCTACGAGCAGTACTTC
.	TRBV10-3	11	.	TRBJ2-1	CASTARGEQFF	TGTGCCAGCACGGCCAGGGGTGAGCAGTTCTTC
.	TRBV3-1	14	.	TRBJ1-1	CASSQGAVNTEAFF	TGTGCCAGCAGCCAAGGGGCGGTGAACACTGAAGCTTTCTTT
few	TRBV28	14	.	TRBJ2-3	CASKGRGLADTQYF	TGTGCCAGCAAAGGCCGGGGCCTAGCAGATACGCAGTATTTT
.	TRBV4-1	17	.	TRBJ1-2	CASSPGPARPLNYGYTF	TGCGCCAGCAGCCCAGGCCCGGCGCGGCCCTTGAACTATGGCTACACCTTC
.	TRBV5-1	15	.	TRBJ2-7	CASSPLIAESYEQYF	TGCGCCAGCAGCCCCCTCATAGCGGAGTCCTACGAGCAGTACTTC